These 10 T cell receptor beta chains were sequenced from one sample in a study of T cells in Graves' hyperthyroidism and ophthalmopathy. Amplification yielded TCR beta CDR3 regions, with RNA transcripts as the source. TCR CDR3 underwent first-round RT-PCR with the HTBI primer set. TCRdb passed the multiplex PCR reads through MiXCR, listing each CDR3 protein once. Of hundreds of thousands of distinct CDR3 sequences listed, about 20% are singletons. The sequenced sample consisted of blood. Receptors were obtained from a man between 40 and 49 years old with Graves' ophthalmopathy.

In regard to this clonotype: One base away lies a much larger clone, so this may be a sequencing read error. The chain employs TRBV14 and TRBJ2-1, with D perhaps TRBD1 (6 bases). V lost 8 bases and J 6 bases, leaving 29 bases between the germline ends. CDR3 length: 18 residues. Per germline, CDR1 SGHDN and CDR2 FVKESK. The CDR3 here is CASGYPQRRGKGFNEQFF. The CDR3 DNA sequence: TGTGCCAGCGGCTACCCCCAGAGAAGGGGGAAAGGGTTCAATGAGCAGTTCTTC.

This clonotype was recorded many times. An end of the junction does not agree with germline; a read error may underlie this. The rearrangement uses TRBV12-3 or TRBV12-4 and TRBJ2-1, with 8 nucleotides matching TRBD2. CDR3 length: 14 amino acids. Here the CDR3 DNA reads TGTGCCAGCAGTCTAGCGGGCTTCGACAATGAGCAGTTCTTC. Residues: CASSLAGFDNEQFF.

This clonotype showed up many times. The chain employs TRBV7-2 and TRBJ2-4, with TRBD2 matching 14 bases. V was pared by 6 bases and J by 3 bases, with 4 bases of the junction left unmatched. Germline V gene sequence: CDR1 SGHTA, CDR2 FQGNSA. CDR3 length equals 16 residues. The CDR3: CASRQTSGGGKNIQYF. The CDR3 DNA is TGTGCCAGCAGACAGACTAGCGGGGGGGGCAAAAACATTCAGTACTTC.

This clonotype was seen many times. This rearrangement joins TRBV12-3 or TRBV12-4 to TRBJ2-2, with 12 nucleotides matching TRBD2. V gave up 6 bases and J gave up 4 bases; unmatched junction bases: 3. The CDR3 has 15 residues. DNA of the CDR3: TGTGCCAGCAGCCAACTAGCGGGGGGCACCGGGGAGCTGTTTTTT. Translating it yields CASSQLAGGTGELFF.

This chain joins TRBV5-8 and TRBJ2-7, with 7 bases lining up with TRBD1. CDR1 is SGHTS and CDR2 is YDEGEE in the germline V gene. J lost 5 bases, V lost 4 bases, and 12 bases had no gene match. CDR3 length: 15 amino acids. CDR3 residues: CASSPPETGTHEQYF. CDR3 nucleotide sequence: TGTGCCAGCAGCCCTCCCGAGACAGGGACCCACGAGCAGTACTTC. The whole variable domain, filled in from reference TRBV5-8 and TRBJ2-7, reads EAGVTQSPTHLIKTRGQQATLRCSPISGHTSVYWYQQALGLGLQFLLWYDEGEERNRGNFPPRFSGRQFPNYSSELNVNALELEDSALYLCASSPPETGTHEQYFGPGTRLTVT.

This clonotype was observed many times. For the CDR3, the DNA is TGTGCCAGCAGTTTATATAGCGGGGGGGCCAATGAGCAGTTCTTC. Protein: CASSLYSGGANEQFF. The J gene is TRBJ2-1, the V gene TRBV12-3 or TRBV12-4; 11 bases map to TRBD2. The CDR3 has 15 residues. V dropped 2 bases and J dropped 6; count of bases not matched to a gene: 3.

This clonotype was observed many times. V gene TRBV28 combines with J gene TRBJ1-2; 7 bases align to TRBD1. The CDR3 length is 12 residues. Germline V gene sequence: CDR1 MDHEN, CDR2 SYDVKM. V lost 7 bases to trimming and J lost 8 bases; unmatched junction nucleotides: 7. This CDR3 reads CASMSGGKGYTF. The CDR3 bases are TGTGCCAGCATGTCAGGGGGTAAAGGCTACACCTTC.

J is TRBJ2-1 and V is TRBV20-1, with 10 bases identical to TRBD2. V shed 1 base, J shed 2 bases, and the junction held 5 bases outside the gene matches. Germline V gene sequence: CDR1 DFQATT, CDR2 SNEGSKA (reference sequence). This CDR3 region has 16 residues. The CDR3 DNA is TGCAGTGCTAGAGGGCCTAGCGGGGGCACCTACAATGAGCAGTTCTTC. Protein: CSARGPSGGTYNEQFF.

This clonotype was picked up many times. The V gene is TRBV18, the J gene TRBJ2-5; 10 bases are shared with TRBD2. Germline V gene data show CDR1 as KGHSH and CDR2 as LQKENI. The CDR3 extends over 16 amino acids. The J segment lost 4 bases and the V segment lost 6 bases, leaving 11 bases of the junction unmatched. CDR3 coding DNA: TGTGCCAGCTCTCAAACCGAGGCTAGCGGGAGAGAGACCCAGTACTTC. Its translation is CASSQTEASGRETQYF.

The chain employs TRBV2 and TRBJ2-2; D unclear. CDR1 is SNHLY and CDR2 is FYNNEI in the germline V gene. This CDR3 has 15 amino acids. V lost 5 bases, J lost 4 bases, and 14 bases lay in between. CDR3: CASSFSPGRTGELFF. The DNA of the CDR3 is TGTGCCAGCAGTTTTTCACCGGGCCGCACCGGGGAGCTGTTTTTT.